This T cell receptor (beta chain) was identified during a study of vaccination effects on CD4 cells after COVID-19. The protocol was immunoSEQ multiplex PCR, while the TCRdb copy is restricted to in-frame clones and leaves out a portion. The repertoire holds roughly 67,000 clones, about 79% seen once, with roughly a tenth in the top ten. As regards this clone: Its matching antigen is unknown.

V lost 1 base to trimming and J lost 0 bases; unmatched junction nucleotides: 2. CDR1 and CDR2 from the germline V gene are SGHNT and YYREEE (reference sequence). The CDR3 totals 16 residues. Antigen-specific CD4+ T cells were first expanded with viral peptide pools by the ViraFEST assay and only then sequenced. At the end of 10 days of culture, CD4+ T cells were isolated. Nucleocapsid antibodies were negative in the vaccine recipients, who had never had SARS-CoV-2 infection. Half-medium replacement with IL-2 medium occurred on days 3 and 7. The TCR originated in a human donor who received a COVID-19 vaccine. V gene TRBV5-4 combines with J gene TRBJ2-3, with 10 bases aligning to TRBD2. Here the sequenced sample was CD4+ T cells from PBMCs cultured with SARS-CoV-2 spike peptides, taken before COVID-19 vaccination. CDR3 nucleotides: TGTGCCAGCAGCTTGCGAGCGGGGGGGAGCACAGATACGCAGTATTTT. As protein: CASSLRAGGSTDTQYF.